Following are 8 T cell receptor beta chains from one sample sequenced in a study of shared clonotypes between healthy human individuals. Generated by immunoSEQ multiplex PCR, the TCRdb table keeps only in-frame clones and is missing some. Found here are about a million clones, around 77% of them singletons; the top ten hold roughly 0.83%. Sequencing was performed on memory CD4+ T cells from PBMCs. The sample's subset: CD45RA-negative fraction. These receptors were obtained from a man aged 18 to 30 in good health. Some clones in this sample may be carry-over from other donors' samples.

In DNA, the CDR3 is TGTGCCAGCTCACCCCAGGGGCCTTCCTACAATGAGCAGTTCTTC. It specifies CASSPQGPSYNEQFF. The gene calls are TRBV18 and TRBJ2-1; a possible D gene is TRBD1 (6 bases). Germline V gene lookup returns CDR1 KGHSH and CDR2 LQKENI. V was shortened by 3 bases and J by 1 base, with 10 bases between the two germline ends. The CDR3 contains 15 residues.

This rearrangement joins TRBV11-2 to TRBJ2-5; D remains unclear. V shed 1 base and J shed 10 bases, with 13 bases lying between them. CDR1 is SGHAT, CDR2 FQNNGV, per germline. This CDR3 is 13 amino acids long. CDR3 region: CASSLGQRDSQYF. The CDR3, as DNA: TGTGCCAGCAGCTTAGGCCAGAGAGATAGCCAGTACTTC.

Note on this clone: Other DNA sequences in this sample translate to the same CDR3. In DNA form, the CDR3 reads TGCGCCAGCAGTCCACAGTACAATGAGCAGTTCTTC. This codes for CASSPQYNEQFF. The chain couples TRBV5-1 to TRBJ2-1, with no clear D. V lost 5 bases, J lost 4 bases, and 7 bases lay in between. Germline V CDR1 and CDR2: SGHRS, YFSETQ. This CDR3 is 12 amino acids long.

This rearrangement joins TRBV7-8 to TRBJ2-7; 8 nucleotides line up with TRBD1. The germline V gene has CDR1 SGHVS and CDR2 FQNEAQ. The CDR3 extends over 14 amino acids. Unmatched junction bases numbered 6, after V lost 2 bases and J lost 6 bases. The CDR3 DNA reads TGTGCCAGCAGCTTAAAGGACAGGGTGAGCGAGCAGTACTTC. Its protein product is CASSLKDRVSEQYF. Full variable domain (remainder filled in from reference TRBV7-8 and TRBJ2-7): GAGVSQSPRYKVAKRGQDVALRCDPISGHVSLFWYQQALGQGPEFLTYFQNEAQLDKSGLPSDRFFAERPEGSVSTLKIQRTQQEDSAVYLCASSLKDRVSEQYFGPGTRLTVT.

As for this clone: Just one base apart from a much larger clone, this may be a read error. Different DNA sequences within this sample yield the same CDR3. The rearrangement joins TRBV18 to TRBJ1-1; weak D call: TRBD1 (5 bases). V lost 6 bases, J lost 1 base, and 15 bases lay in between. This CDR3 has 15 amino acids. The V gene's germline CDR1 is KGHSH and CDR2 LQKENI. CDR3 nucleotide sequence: TGTGCCAGCTCCCCGGGGCAGCCTACGAACACTGAAGCTTTCTTT. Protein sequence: CASSPGQPTNTEAFF. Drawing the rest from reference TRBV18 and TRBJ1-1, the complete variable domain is NAGVMQNPRHLVRRRGQEARLRCSPMKGHSHVYWYRQLPEEGLKFMVYLQKENIIDESGMPKERFSAEFPKEGPSILRIQQVVRGDSAAYFCASSPGQPTNTEAFFGQGTRLTVV.

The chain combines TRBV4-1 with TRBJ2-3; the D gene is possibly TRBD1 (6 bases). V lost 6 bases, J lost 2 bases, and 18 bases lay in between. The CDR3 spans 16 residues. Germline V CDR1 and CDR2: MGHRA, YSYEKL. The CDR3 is CASRLQGSLPTDTQYF. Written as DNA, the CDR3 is TGCGCCAGCAGACTTCAGGGGTCATTACCCACAGATACGCAGTATTTT.

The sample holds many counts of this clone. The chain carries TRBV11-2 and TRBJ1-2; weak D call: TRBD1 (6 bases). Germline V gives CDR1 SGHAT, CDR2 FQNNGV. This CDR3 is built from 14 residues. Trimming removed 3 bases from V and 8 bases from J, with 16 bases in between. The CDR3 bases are TGTGCCAGCAGCTTTTGGAATACAGGGAAAGGCTACACCTTC. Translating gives CASSFWNTGKGYTF.

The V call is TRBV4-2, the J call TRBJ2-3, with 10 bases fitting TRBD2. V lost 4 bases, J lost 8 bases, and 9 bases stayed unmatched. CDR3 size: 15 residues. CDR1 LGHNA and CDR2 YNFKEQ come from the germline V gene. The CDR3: CASSLSSGRGGTQYF. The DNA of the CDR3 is TGTGCCAGCAGCCTCTCTAGCGGGAGAGGGGGTACGCAGTATTTT.